One sample yielded the 21 T cell receptor beta chains listed below, sequenced in a study of blood T cells in healthy people across ages. Together with a sample-barcoded 5' primer, a J-beta primer mix was included in a second PCR lasting roughly 6 to 12 cycles. TCRdb re-analysed the 5' RACE reads in MiXCR, keeping a single row per CDR3 protein. Of more than 900,000 distinct CDR3 sequences listed, 29% are singletons. Another study also made use of these data, one on T cells of mothers and their children.

The sample comprised blood. Receptor source: a woman aged 40 to 50 in good health.

This clonotype was seen a few times. The V call is TRBV7-6, the J call TRBJ1-1; D might be TRBD1 (5 bases). The CDR3 covers 15 residues. V was shortened by 1 base and J by 5 bases, with 14 bases between the two germline ends. Germline V CDR1 and CDR2: SGHVS, FNYEAQ. CDR3 region: CASSLDGGLLTEAFF. The CDR3 bases are TGTGCCAGCAGCTTAGATGGGGGGTTGTTGACTGAAGCTTTCTTT.

The chain is built from TRBV20-1 and TRBJ2-5; D ambiguous. V lost 3 bases and J 2 bases, leaving 13 bases between the germline ends. Per germline, CDR1 DFQATT and CDR2 SNEGSKA (reference sequence). The CDR3 totals 14 residues. The CDR3 spells CSASRLLGQETQYF. CDR3 bases: TGCAGTGCTAGTAGACTCCTCGGACAAGAGACCCAGTACTTC.

The chain carries TRBV4-2 and TRBJ2-7; no reliable D call. The V and J ends lost 3 bases and 7 bases respectively, with 19 bases between them. The CDR3 runs 15 residues. Germline values: CDR1 LGHNA, CDR2 YNFKEQ. CDR3 bases: TGTGCCAGCAGCCAGGGAATTAGGGTCGGTCTGGAGCAGTACTTC. Translating gives CASSQGIRVGLEQYF.

This clonotype showed up just a few times. The V and J genes are TRBV7-9 and TRBJ1-2; maybe TRBD1 (5 bases). The CDR3 has 15 amino acids. V was trimmed by 4 bases and J by 2 bases, leaving 14 bases between them. Looked up from germline, CDR1 is SEHNR and CDR2 is FQNEAQ (reference sequence). The CDR3: CASSSSGGPNYGYTF. The CDR3 region has the DNA TGTGCCAGCAGCTCGTCGGGGGGTCCCAACTATGGCTACACCTTC.

V usage is TRBV5-1 and J usage is TRBJ1-1, with D unresolved. Trimming removed 0 bases at V and 5 bases at J, with 11 bases between. The V gene's germline CDR1 is SGHRS and CDR2 YFSETQ. This CDR3 is 14 amino acids long. CDR3 sequence (DNA): TGCGCCAGCAGCTTGGCTGGGCGGCTTACTGAAGCTTTCTTT. Translating gives CASSLAGRLTEAFF.

About this clonotype: A read error may be the cause here, since a much bigger clone is one base away. The V call is TRBV6-6, the J call TRBJ2-3; D is perhaps TRBD1 (6 bases). V was shortened by 10 bases and J by 6 bases, with 17 bases between the two germline ends. Per the germline V gene, CDR1 is MNHNY and CDR2 is SVGAGI (reference sequence). The CDR3 spans 13 residues. The CDR3 sequence is CANATRRGDTQYF. In nucleotides, the CDR3 is TGTGCCAATGCAACCCGTAGGGGGGATACGCAGTATTTT.

This clonotype has at least ten counts. V is TRBV5-1 and J is TRBJ2-7; D is ambiguous. The CDR3 loop spans 16 amino acids. CDR1 and CDR2 from the germline V gene are SGHRS and YFSETQ. V lost 0 bases and J 3 bases, leaving 16 bases between the germline ends. The CDR3 region has the DNA TGCGCCAGCAGCTTGGAATCCCCGGGCCAGCTCTACGAGCAGTACTTC. Amino acid sequence: CASSLESPGQLYEQYF.

For this clonotype: The junction departs from the called germline gene at one end, perhaps through a read error. V and J are TRBV5-1 and TRBJ2-3; TRBD1 is a possible D gene (6 bases). This CDR3 is built from 14 residues. Germline-derived CDR1 and CDR2 are SGHRS and YFSETQ. CDR3 sequence: CASSSRGGTDAQYF. The CDR3 DNA reads as TGCGCCAGCAGCTCCAGGGGTGGCACAGATGCGCAGTATTTT.

This clonotype was seen a single time. The chain is built from TRBV6-6 and TRBJ1-5, with 7 positions matching TRBD1. The CDR3 spans 15 residues. Germline V gene lookup returns CDR1 MNHNY and CDR2 SVGAGI (reference sequence). Unmatched junction bases numbered 6, after V lost 6 bases and J lost 1 base. The CDR3 spells CASRRQGSSNQPQHF. The CDR3 DNA follows: TGTGCCAGCAGGCGACAGGGCTCGAGCAATCAGCCCCAGCATTTT.

This clonotype showed up just a few times. This chain joins TRBV29-1 and TRBJ1-1, with D maybe TRBD1 (5 bases). Trimming cost V 5 bases and J 6 bases, with 10 bases left between them. Germline assignment: CDR1 SQVTM and CDR2 ANQGSEA. This CDR3 spans 11 amino acids. The CDR3 reads CSVPGGAEAFF. CDR3 nucleotide sequence: TGCAGCGTTCCGGGGGGGGCTGAAGCTTTCTTT.

Of note for this clonotype: With a much larger clone just one base away, this may be a read error. The V gene is TRBV24-1, the J gene TRBJ2-1; D gene ambiguous. Germline CDR1 KGHDR, CDR2 SFDVKD. CDR3 length equals 13 residues. CDR3 protein: CATSDSALNEQVF. In DNA form, the CDR3 reads TGTGCCACCAGTGATTCGGCGCTCAATGAGCAGGTCTTC.

The V call is TRBV29-1, the J call TRBJ2-7; D perhaps matches TRBD2 (5 bases). The DNA end lines up better with TRBJ2-5; the J call may be wrong. This CDR3 has 15 residues. The germline V gene encodes CDR1 SQVTM and CDR2 ANQGSEA. CDR3 sequence reads: CSVEDRPRPGETQYF. In nucleotides, the CDR3 is TGCAGCGTTGAGGATCGTCCCAGACCGGGGGAGACCCAGTACTTC.

CDR3: CASRPAGGFSYGYTF. CDR3 in DNA: TGTGCCAGCAGACCAGCGGGGGGGTTCAGCTATGGCTACACCTTC. The chain has TRBV12-3 or TRBV12-4 and TRBJ1-2; D may be TRBD1 (5 bases). The CDR3 is 15 amino acids. V lost 6 bases and J lost 4, with 18 bases in between.

This clonotype was counted ten times or more. The junction differs from germline at one of its ends, possibly a read error. The chain links TRBV5-1 to TRBJ2-7, with D possibly TRBD1 on 6 matching bases. CDR3 length: 13 residues. Looked up from germline, CDR1 is SGHRS and CDR2 is YFSETQ. The CDR3 DNA is TGTGCCAGCAGCTTAGACAGGTCCTACGAGCAGTACTTC. Protein product: CASSLDRSYEQYF.

The chain has TRBV18 and TRBJ2-3; D perhaps matches TRBD2 (6 bases). CDR1 is KGHSH, CDR2 LQKENI, per germline. Trimming stripped 4 bases from V and 6 bases from J, with 23 bases between. CDR3 length equals 17 residues. This CDR3 is CASSLPQGLGMADTQYF. In nucleotides, the CDR3 is TGTGCCAGCTCACTTCCCCAGGGACTCGGAATGGCGGATACGCAGTATTTT.

This clonotype was counted a few times. CDR3 sequence reads: CASSQEVGETEAFF. Here the CDR3 DNA reads TGTGCCAGCAGCCAAGAGGTAGGGGAAACTGAAGCTTTCTTT. The chain employs TRBV3-1 and TRBJ1-1; D is perhaps TRBD1 (5 bases). Trimming took 0 bases from V and 5 from J, leaving 10 bases between them. Germline V gene lookup returns CDR1 LGHDT and CDR2 YNNKEL (reference sequence). This CDR3 contains 14 residues.

This clonotype was picked up many times. The rearrangement joins TRBV15 to TRBJ2-5, with a weak D call TRBD2 (6 bases). V lost 1 base to trimming and J lost 2 bases, with 11 bases between them. Germline lookup yields CDR1 LNHNV and CDR2 YYDKDF (reference sequence). The length of the CDR3 is 15 residues. The CDR3 nucleotides read TGTGCCACCAGCAGAGTTGGGGACTCTCAAGAGACCCAGTACTTC. This encodes CATSRVGDSQETQYF.

This clonotype was counted between two and nine times. V is TRBV11-1 and J is TRBJ1-1, with unresolved D. The length of the CDR3 is 13 residues. Looked up from germline, CDR1 is SGHAT and CDR2 is FQDESV (reference sequence). The V end lost 3 bases, the J end lost 8 bases, and 13 bases lay between the germline ends. The CDR3 here is CASSLGRGWEAFF. The CDR3 DNA reads as TGTGCCAGCAGCTTGGGTCGAGGTTGGGAAGCTTTCTTT.

In its sample, this clonotype was seen many times. The chain recombines TRBV29-1 with TRBJ2-1; the match to TRBD1 covers 9 bases. CDR1 is SQVTM and CDR2 is ANQGSEA in the germline V gene. This CDR3 has 14 amino acids. V shed 6 bases and J 9 bases; nucleotides not matched to a gene: 12. The CDR3: CSVTGTGFAGEQFF. The CDR3 nucleotides are TGCAGCGTCACCGGGACAGGGTTCGCCGGTGAGCAGTTCTTC.

A word on this clonotype: A read error may produce the germline difference seen at one junction end. The chain couples TRBV12-3 or TRBV12-4 to TRBJ1-2; D uncertain. The CDR3 spans 11 residues. CDR3 DNA: TGTGCCAACAGTCTGGGCGATGGCTACACCTTC. Amino acid sequence: CANSLGDGYTF.

This clonotype was counted only a few times. The chain employs TRBV20-1 and TRBJ1-4, with TRBD1 identical over 9 bases. V lost 2 bases, J lost 0 bases, and 7 bases stayed unmatched. The CDR3 covers 17 residues. In germline, CDR1 is DFQATT, CDR2 SNEGSKA (reference sequence). The CDR3 DNA reads TGCAGTGCTAGACGCCGGACAGGGGATGCAACTAATGAAAAACTGTTTTTT. It yields the protein CSARRRTGDATNEKLFF.